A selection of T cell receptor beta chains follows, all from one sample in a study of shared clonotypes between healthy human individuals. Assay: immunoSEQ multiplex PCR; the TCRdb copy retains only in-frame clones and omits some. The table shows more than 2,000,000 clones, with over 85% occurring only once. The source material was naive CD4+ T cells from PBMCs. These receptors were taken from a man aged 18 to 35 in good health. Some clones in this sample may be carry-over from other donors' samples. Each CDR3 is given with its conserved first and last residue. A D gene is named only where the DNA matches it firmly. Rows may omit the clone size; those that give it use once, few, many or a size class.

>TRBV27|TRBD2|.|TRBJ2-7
TGTGCCAGCAGTTTATCGTGGCTAGCGGGGGCCTACGAGCAGTACTTC
CASSLSWLAGAYEQYF
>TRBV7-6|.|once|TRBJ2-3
TGTGCCAGCAGCTTATTAATGAGGGTCTCGGGACAAAGCACAGATACGCAGTATTTT
CASSLLMRVSGQSTDTQYF
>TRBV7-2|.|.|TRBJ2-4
TGTGCCAGCAGCTTAACCGGGACACTGTTCAAAAACATTCAGTACTTC
CASSLTGTLFKNIQYF
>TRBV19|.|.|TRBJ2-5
TGTGCCAGTAGTCTTCTGGAGGGGACCCAGTACTTC
CASSLLEGTQYF
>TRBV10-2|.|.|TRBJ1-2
TGCGCCAGCAATAAGGGGCTAAGCAAACCGATGACGTGGGGCTACACCTTC
CASNKGLSKPMTWGYTF
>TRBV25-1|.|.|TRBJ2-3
TGTGCCAGCAGTGCTTCCAGATACCCGGGAGATACGCAGTATTTT
CASSASRYPGDTQYF
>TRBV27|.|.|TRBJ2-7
TGTGCCAGCAGCACCGGGGCAGGGACCTACGAGCAGTACTTC
CASSTGAGTYEQYF
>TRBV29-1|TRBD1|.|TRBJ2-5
TGCAGCGTCACCGATTACCGGGACAGGCGAAACCAAGAGACCCAGTACTTC
CSVTDYRDRRNQETQYF
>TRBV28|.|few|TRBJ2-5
TGTGCCAGCAGTCCCAGGGAGACCCAGTACTTC
CASSPRETQYF
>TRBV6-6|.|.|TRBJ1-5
TGTGCCAGCAGCCAGGGGAATCAGCCCCAGCATTTT
CASSQGNQPQHF
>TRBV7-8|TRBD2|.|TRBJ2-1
TGTGCCAGCAGCCCGAGGACTAGCGGAGGCTCCTACAATGAGCAGTTCTTC
CASSPRTSGGSYNEQFF
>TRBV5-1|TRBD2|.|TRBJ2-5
TGCGCCAGCAGCCCTCTAGCGGCGGGAGGGCCGGGAGAGACCCAGTACTTC
CASSPLAAGGPGETQYF
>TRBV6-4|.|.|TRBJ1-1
TGTGCCAGCAGATCTCCCCGCCTAACCCTGAACACTGAAGCTTTCTTT
CASRSPRLTLNTEAFF
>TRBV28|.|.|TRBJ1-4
TGTGCCAGCAGTTTTAGTGGGTCAGAAGGTGAAAAACTGTTTTTT
CASSFSGSEGEKLFF
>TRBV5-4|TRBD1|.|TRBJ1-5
TGTGCCAGCAGCTCAGGAGACAGGGGAGAGATGAGCAATCAGCCCCAGCATTTT
CASSSGDRGEMSNQPQHF
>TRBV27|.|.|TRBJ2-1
TGTGCCAGCAGTTCTAATTTGGTGAATGAGCAGTTCTTC
CASSSNLVNEQFF
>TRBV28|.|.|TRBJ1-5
TGTGCCAGCAGTACCCGTCAGCCCCAGCATTTT
CASSTRQPQHF
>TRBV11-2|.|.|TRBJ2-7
TGTGCCAGCAGCTTATTAGCGGAGAACTCCTACGAGCAGTACTTC
CASSLLAENSYEQYF
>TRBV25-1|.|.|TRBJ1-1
TGTGCCAGCAGTAGGGGAGGACCTAAAGCTTTCTTT
CASSRGGPKAFF
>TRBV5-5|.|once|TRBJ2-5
TGTGCCAGCAGCTTGGCCGTATCAGAGGAGACCCAGTACTTC
CASSLAVSEETQYF
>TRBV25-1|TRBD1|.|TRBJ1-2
TGTGCCAGCAGTCTTTCGGGACAGTCCTCTGGCTACACCTTC
CASSLSGQSSGYTF
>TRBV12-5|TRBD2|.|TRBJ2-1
TGTGCTAGTGGTTTGGCCAGCGGGGGCGGAGCCAGCCATGAGCAGTTCTTC
CASGLASGGGASHEQFF
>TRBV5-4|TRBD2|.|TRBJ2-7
TGTGCCAGCAGCTCGAGATATAGCGGGAGGGCCAAAGAGCAGTACTTC
CASSSRYSGRAKEQYF
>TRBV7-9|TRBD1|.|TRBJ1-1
TGTGCCAGCAACTTCGGGCTTGGTGGAGGGACAGGGGAAAGGAGAACTTTCTTT
CASNFGLGGGTGERRTFF
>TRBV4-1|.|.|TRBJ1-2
TGCGCCAGCAGCTCGGACAGTCATGGTGTGGGCTACACCTTC
CASSSDSHGVGYTF
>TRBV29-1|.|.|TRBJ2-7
TGCAGCGTTACGGGTAGCTCTCTTTCCCCCCACGAGCAGTACTTC
CSVTGSSLSPHEQYF
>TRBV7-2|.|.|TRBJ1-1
TGTGCCAGCAGCCCCGTAGTAACCAGACCCAGCGCTTTCTTT
CASSPVVTRPSAFF
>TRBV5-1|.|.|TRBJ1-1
TGCGCCAGCAGCTTGGGTTGGTCGGCTGAAGCTTTCTTT
CASSLGWSAEAFF
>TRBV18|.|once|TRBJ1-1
TGTGCCAGCTCACCCCCCTCGCTGGTGACTGAAGCTTTCTTT
CASSPPSLVTEAFF
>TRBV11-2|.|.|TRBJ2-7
TGTGCCAGCAGCTTAGAGTTGGGGATAGCCTACGAGCAGTACTTC
CASSLELGIAYEQYF
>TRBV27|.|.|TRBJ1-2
TGTGCCAGCAGACCAACCGGGGCGTCGTATGGCTACACCTTC
CASRPTGASYGYTF
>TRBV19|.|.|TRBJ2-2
TGTGTCACAAGATCGTCGGCGAACACCGGGGAGCTGTTTTTT
CVTRSSANTGELFF
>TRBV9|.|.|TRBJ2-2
TGTGCCAGCATGAGAACAGTGGGCACCGGGGAGCTGTTTTTT
CASMRTVGTGELFF
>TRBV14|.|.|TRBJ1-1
TGTGCCAGCAGCCCACGAGAGGCCTTTGGCACTGAAGCTTTCTTT
CASSPREAFGTEAFF
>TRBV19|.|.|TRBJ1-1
TGTGCCAGTAGTAAGGCCCCGACTGAAGCTTTCTTT
CASSKAPTEAFF
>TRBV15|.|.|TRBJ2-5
TGTGCCACCAGCGGTGGAAGGGAAGAGACCCAGTACTTC
CATSGGREETQYF
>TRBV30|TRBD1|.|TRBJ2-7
TGTGCCTGGGGCCGAGGGACAGGAGCCTACGAGCAGTACTTC
CAWGRGTGAYEQYF
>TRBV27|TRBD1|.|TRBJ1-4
TGTGCCAGCAGTCAGACAGGGGGTAATGAAAAACTGTTTTTT
CASSQTGGNEKLFF
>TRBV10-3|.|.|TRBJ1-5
TGTGCCAGTTCGTTGCAGGGCAATCAGCCCCAGCATTTT
CASSLQGNQPQHF
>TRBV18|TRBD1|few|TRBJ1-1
TGTGCCAGCTCACTCACAGGGGGCAACACTGAAGCTTTCTTT
CASSLTGGNTEAFF
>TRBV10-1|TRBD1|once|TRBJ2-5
TGCGCCAGCAGTGATGCCTCAGGACAGGGGGCGGAAGAGACCCAGTACTTC
CASSDASGQGAEETQYF
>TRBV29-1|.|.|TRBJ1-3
TGCAGCGTTGAAGACCGGCAAGGAGGAAACACCATATATTTT
CSVEDRQGGNTIYF
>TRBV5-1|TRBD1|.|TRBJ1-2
TGCGCCAGCAGTCTAACAGGGGGCTTATATGGCTACACCTTC
CASSLTGGLYGYTF